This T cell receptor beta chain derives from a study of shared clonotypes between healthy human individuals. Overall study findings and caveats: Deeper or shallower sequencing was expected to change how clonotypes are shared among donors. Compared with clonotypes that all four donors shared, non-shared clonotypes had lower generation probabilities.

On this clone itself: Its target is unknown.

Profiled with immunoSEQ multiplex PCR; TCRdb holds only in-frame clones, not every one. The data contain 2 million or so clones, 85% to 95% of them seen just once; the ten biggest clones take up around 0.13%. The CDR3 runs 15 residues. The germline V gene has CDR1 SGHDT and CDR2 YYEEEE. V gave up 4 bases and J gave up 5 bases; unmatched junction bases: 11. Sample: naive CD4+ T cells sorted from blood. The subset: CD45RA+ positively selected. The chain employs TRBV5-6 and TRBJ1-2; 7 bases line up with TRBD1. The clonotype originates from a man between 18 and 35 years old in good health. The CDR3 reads CASSPLRQGWYGYTF. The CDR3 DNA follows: TGTGCCAGCAGCCCCTTAAGACAGGGTTGGTATGGCTACACCTTC.